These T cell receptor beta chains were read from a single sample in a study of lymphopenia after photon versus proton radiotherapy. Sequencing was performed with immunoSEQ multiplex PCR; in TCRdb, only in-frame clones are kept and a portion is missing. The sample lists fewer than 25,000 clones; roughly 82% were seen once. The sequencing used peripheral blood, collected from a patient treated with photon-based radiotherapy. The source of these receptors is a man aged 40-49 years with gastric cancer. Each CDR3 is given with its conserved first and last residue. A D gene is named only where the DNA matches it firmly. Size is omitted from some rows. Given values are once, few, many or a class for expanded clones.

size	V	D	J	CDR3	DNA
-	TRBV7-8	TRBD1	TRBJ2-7	CASSSTGGEQYF	TGTGCCAGCAGCTCGACAGGGGGCGAGCAGTACTTC
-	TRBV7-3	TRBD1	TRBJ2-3	CASSPTGQPGDTQYF	TGTGCCAGCTCGCCGACGGGACAGCCAGGAGATACGCAGTATTTT
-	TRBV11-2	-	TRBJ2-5	CASSWRRVPGSGETQYF	TGTGCCAGCAGCTGGAGACGGGTTCCGGGATCAGGGGAGACCCAGTACTTC
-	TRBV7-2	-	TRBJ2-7	CASSLAGGLVPSEQYF	TGTGCCAGCAGCTTAGCCGGGGGGCTAGTTCCCAGCGAGCAGTACTTC
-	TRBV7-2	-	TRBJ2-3	CASSPGTWGHLSTDTQYF	TGTGCCAGCAGCCCCGGCACGTGGGGCCACCTTTCCACAGATACGCAGTATTTT
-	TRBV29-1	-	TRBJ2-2	CSVPVLKGGVTGELFF	TGCAGCGTTCCCGTGTTGAAGGGTGGGGTGACCGGGGAGCTGTTTTTT
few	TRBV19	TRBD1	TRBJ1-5	CASLQGARDQPQHF	TGTGCCAGCCTACAGGGGGCAAGGGATCAGCCCCAGCATTTT
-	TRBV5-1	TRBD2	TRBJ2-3	CASSLHETSGGAGTQYF	TGCGCCAGCAGCTTGCACGAGACTAGCGGGGGGGCTGGTACGCAGTATTTT
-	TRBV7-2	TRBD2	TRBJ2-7	CASSSMGLAELGEQYF	TGTGCCAGCAGCTCGATGGGACTAGCGGAACTGGGGGAGCAGTACTTC
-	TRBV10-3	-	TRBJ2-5	CAIREGGAAQETQYF	TGTGCCATCAGGGAGGGGGGGGCGGCCCAAGAGACCCAGTACTTC
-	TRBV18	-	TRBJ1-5	CASSPRGDQPQHF	TGTGCCAGCTCACCACGAGGAGATCAGCCCCAGCATTTT
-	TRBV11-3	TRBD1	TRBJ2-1	CASSLVGTDYNEQFF	TGTGCCAGCAGCTTGGTTGGGACAGATTACAATGAGCAGTTCTTC
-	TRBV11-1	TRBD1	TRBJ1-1	CASSLGTGARNTEAFF	TGTGCCAGCAGCTTAGGGACAGGAGCCAGGAACACTGAAGCTTTCTTT
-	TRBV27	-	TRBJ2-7	CASSFGRSYEQYF	TGTGCCAGCAGTTTCGGCAGAAGCTACGAGCAGTACTTC
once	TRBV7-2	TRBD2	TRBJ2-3	CASSFSRGGLGDTQYF	TGTGCCAGCAGCTTCTCCCGGGGGGGCTTAGGAGATACGCAGTATTTT
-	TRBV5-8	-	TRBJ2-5	CASSRGTAYQETQYF	TGTGCCAGCAGCCGCGGGACAGCGTACCAAGAGACCCAGTACTTC
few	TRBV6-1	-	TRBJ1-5	CASSLNDQPQHF	TGTGCCAGCAGCCTGAATGATCAGCCCCAGCATTTT